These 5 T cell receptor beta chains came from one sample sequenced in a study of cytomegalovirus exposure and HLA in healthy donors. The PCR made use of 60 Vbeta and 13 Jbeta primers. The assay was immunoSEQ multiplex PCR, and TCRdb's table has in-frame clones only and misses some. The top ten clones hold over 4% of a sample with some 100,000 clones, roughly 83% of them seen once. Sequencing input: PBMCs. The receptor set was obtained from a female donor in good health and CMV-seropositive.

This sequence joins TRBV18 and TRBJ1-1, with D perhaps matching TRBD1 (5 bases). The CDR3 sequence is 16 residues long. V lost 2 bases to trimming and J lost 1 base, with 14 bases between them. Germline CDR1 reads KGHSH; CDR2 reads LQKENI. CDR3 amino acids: CASSPDGGRGNTEAFF. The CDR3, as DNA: TGTGCCAGCTCACCAGACGGGGGTCGGGGGAACACTGAAGCTTTCTTT.

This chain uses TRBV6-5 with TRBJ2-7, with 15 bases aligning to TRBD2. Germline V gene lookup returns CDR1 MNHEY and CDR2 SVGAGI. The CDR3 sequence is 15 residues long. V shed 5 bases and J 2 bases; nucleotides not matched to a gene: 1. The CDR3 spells CASSRTSGRAYEQYF. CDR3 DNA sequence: TGTGCCAGCAGTCGGACTAGCGGGAGGGCCTACGAGCAGTACTTC.

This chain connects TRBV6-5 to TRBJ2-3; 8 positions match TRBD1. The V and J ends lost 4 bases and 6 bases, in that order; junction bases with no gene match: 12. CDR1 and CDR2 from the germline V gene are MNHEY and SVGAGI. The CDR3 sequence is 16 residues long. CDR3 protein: CASSFQGQGGPDTQYF. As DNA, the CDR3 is TGTGCCAGCAGTTTCCAAGGACAGGGCGGGCCCGATACGCAGTATTTT.

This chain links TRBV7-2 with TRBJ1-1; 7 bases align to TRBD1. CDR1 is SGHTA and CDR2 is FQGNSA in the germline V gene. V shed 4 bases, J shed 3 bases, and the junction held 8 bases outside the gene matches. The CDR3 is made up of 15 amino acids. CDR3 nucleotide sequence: TGTGCCAGCAGCTCAGACAGGGCTGGGGACACTGAAGCTTTCTTT. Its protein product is CASSSDRAGDTEAFF.

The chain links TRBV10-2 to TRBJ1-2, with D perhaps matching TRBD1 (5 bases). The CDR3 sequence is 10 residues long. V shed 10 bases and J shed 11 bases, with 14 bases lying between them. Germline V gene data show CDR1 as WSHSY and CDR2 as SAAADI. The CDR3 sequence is CATKGRLYTF. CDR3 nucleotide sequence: TGCGCCACCAAGGGGAGGCTATACACCTTC.